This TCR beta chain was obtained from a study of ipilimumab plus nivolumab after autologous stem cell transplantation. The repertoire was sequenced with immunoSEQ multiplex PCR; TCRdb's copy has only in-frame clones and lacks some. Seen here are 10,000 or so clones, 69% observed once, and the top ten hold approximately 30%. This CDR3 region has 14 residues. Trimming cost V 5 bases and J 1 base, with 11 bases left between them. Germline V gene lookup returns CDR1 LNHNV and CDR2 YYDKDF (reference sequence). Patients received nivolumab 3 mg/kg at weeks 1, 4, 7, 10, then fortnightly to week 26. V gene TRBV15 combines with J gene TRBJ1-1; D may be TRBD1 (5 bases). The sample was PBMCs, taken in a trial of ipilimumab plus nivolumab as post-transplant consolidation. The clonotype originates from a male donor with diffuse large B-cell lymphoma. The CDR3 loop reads CATSPQAENTEAFF. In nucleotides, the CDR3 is TGTGCCACCAGCCCACAGGCAGAGAACACTGAAGCTTTCTTT.